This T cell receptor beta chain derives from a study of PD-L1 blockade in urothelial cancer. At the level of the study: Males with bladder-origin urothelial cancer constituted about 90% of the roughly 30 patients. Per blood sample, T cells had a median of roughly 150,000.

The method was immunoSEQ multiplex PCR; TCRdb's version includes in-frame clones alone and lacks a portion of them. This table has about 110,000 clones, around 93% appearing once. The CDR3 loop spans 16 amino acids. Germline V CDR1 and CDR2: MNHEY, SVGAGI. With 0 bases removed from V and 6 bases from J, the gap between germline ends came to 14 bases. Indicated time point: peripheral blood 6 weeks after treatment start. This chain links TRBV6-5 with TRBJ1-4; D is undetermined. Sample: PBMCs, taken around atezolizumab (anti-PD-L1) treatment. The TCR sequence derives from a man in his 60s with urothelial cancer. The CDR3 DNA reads TGTGCCAGCAGTTACTCGACCGGATCCGGGGATGAAAAACTGTTTTTT. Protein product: CASSYSTGSGDEKLFF.